Listed here are 20 T cell receptor beta chains from one sample, sequenced in a study of glioma-infiltrating T cells. The iRepertoire nested amplicon-rescue multiplex PCR amplified TCR alpha and beta CDR3s from RNA. TCRdb processed the multiplex PCR reads anew with MiXCR; each CDR3 protein has one entry. The repertoire holds more than 100,000 distinct CDR3 sequences, with around 29% as singletons. Sequences were obtained from glioma tissue, nonneoplastic brain tissue, or PBMCs (not recorded which). All receptors derive from a human donor with low-grade glioma or glioblastoma, undergoing nonglioma brain surgery, or in good health (not recorded which).

Note on this clonotype: The CDR3 end shows no conserved phenylalanine or tryptophan, and so a read error is likely. The genes are TRBV2 and TRBJ1-6; possible D gene TRBD1, 6 bases. The germline CDR1 and CDR2 sequences are SNHLY and FYNNEI. V lost 9 bases and J lost 5, with 8 bases in between. The CDR3 runs 12 residues. CDR3 residues: CASRTDNSPLHS. The CDR3 DNA reads as TGTGCCAGTAGGACAGATAATTCACCCCTCCACTCT.

In its sample, this clonotype was seen many times. The rearrangement uses TRBV15 and TRBJ2-1; the match to TRBD2 covers 12 bases. The germline gives CDR1 LNHNV, CDR2 YYDKDF (reference sequence). V was pared by 0 bases and J by 4 bases, with 1 base of the junction left unmatched. The CDR3 is made up of 16 amino acids. CDR3 nucleotides: TGTGCCACCAGCAGAGATCTAGCGGGGGGGTACAATGAGCAGTTCTTC. Translation gives CATSRDLAGGYNEQFF.

Note on this clonotype: A read error may explain this, as a much larger clone is one base away. The genes are TRBV28 and TRBJ2-5; D might be TRBD2 (5 bases). Germline V CDR1 and CDR2: MDHEN, SYDVKM. The CDR3 consists of 15 residues. V gave up 6 bases and J gave up 2 bases, with 16 bases separating them. The CDR3 loop reads CASSRGSESQETQYF. The CDR3 region has the DNA TGTGCCAGCAGCCGCGGGTCCGAATCACAAGAGACCCAGTACTTC.

With regard to this clonotype: Being one base from a much bigger clone, this may be a read error. The CDR3, as DNA: TGTGCCAGCAGCGCCAGACTGAACATTGAAGCTTTCTTT. Its translation: CASSARLNIEAFF. This chain links TRBV7-9 with TRBJ1-1, with D unclear. The CDR3 is 13 amino acids. Per germline, CDR1 SEHNR and CDR2 FQNEAQ (reference sequence).

Remarks on this clonotype: This may come from a read error, since a much larger clone is one base off. The V gene is TRBV5-6, the J gene TRBJ2-3; maybe TRBD1 (6 bases). The CDR3 is made up of 14 amino acids. The V gene's germline CDR1 is SGHDT and CDR2 YYEEEE. CDR3 nucleotides: TGTGCCAGCAGCTTTTCTGACAGGACGGATATGCAGTATTTT. Encoded protein: CASSFSDRTDMQYF.

This clonotype was observed at least ten times. The chain has TRBV10-3 and TRBJ2-7, with 8 bases aligning to TRBD1. The junction had 7 bases not matched to a gene; V was cut back by 8 bases and J by 1 base. Germline V CDR1 and CDR2: ENHRY, SYGVKD. The CDR3 length is 14 residues. This CDR3 is CAIRGQGASYEQYF. In nucleotides, the CDR3 is TGTGCCATCCGGGGGCAGGGGGCTTCCTACGAGCAGTACTTC.

This clonotype appeared many times. The V call is TRBV20-1, the J call TRBJ1-2; weak D call: TRBD1 (5 bases). Trimming removed 2 bases from V and 8 bases from J, with 9 bases in between. The CDR3 loop spans 11 amino acids. The germline CDR1 and CDR2 sequences are DFQATT and SNEGSKA (reference sequence). For the CDR3, the DNA is TGCAGTGCTAGAAGGGGAGACGGCTACACCTTC. Translating gives CSARRGDGYTF.

CDR3 coding DNA: TGCGCCAGCAGCTTCAGAGGGTCGGTAGCCGGAAACACCATATATTTT. This translates into CASSFRGSVAGNTIYF. The rearrangement joins TRBV5-1 to TRBJ1-3; D unresolved. Germline V gives CDR1 SGHRS, CDR2 YFSETQ. V lost 2 bases and J lost 4, with 16 bases in between. The CDR3 is 16 residues long.

The rearrangement links TRBV18 to TRBJ2-7; perhaps TRBD1 as D (5 bases). The CDR3 runs 16 residues. With 4 bases removed from V and 4 bases from J, the gap between germline ends came to 20 bases. Germline CDR1 and CDR2: KGHSH and LQKENI. CDR3 sequence: CASSRTGSHLIYEQYF. The CDR3 coding sequence is TGTGCCAGCTCACGTACAGGATCCCACTTAATATACGAGCAGTACTTC.

The rearrangement uses TRBV5-1 and TRBJ1-2, with D possibly being TRBD1 (6 bases). The germline V gene has CDR1 SGHRS and CDR2 YFSETQ. V was trimmed by 2 bases and J by 11 bases, leaving 16 bases between them. CDR3 length: 13 amino acids. The CDR3 sequence: CASSFSAGDTYTF. The CDR3 coding sequence is TGCGCCAGCAGCTTTTCCGCGGGGGACACTTACACCTTC.

The table lists this clonotype with many counts. CDR3 bases: TGCAGTGCCGATCAGAACACCGGGGAGCTGTTTTTT. This translates into CSADQNTGELFF. The chain carries TRBV20-1 and TRBJ2-2; D is undetermined. The CDR3 contains 12 residues. Trimming left V 6 bases short and J 1 base short, with 6 bases between. The germline V gene has CDR1 DFQATT and CDR2 SNEGSKA (reference sequence).

This clonotype came up many times. The chain is built from TRBV20-1 and TRBJ2-1; 10 nucleotides align to TRBD2. J was trimmed by 2 bases and V by 4 bases; bases with no gene match: 5. The CDR3 has 15 amino acids. CDR1 is DFQATT and CDR2 is SNEGSKA in the germline V gene (reference sequence). CDR3: CSATRAGGAYNEQFF. The DNA of the CDR3 is TGCAGTGCTACCCGAGCGGGGGGGGCCTACAATGAGCAGTTCTTC.

This clonotype has at least ten counts. The chain combines TRBV7-2 with TRBJ2-3; 7 bases line up with TRBD2. This CDR3 region has 15 residues. The V and J ends lost 5 bases and 3 bases, in that order; junction bases with no gene match: 8. The germline CDR1 and CDR2 sequences are SGHTA and FQGNSA. The CDR3 region has the DNA TGTGCCAGCAGCCCGGCGGGGGTGCAAACAGATACGCAGTATTTT. Its translation: CASSPAGVQTDTQYF.

This clonotype was seen many times. This chain links TRBV20-1 with TRBJ1-5; D not certain. Looked up from germline, CDR1 is DFQATT and CDR2 is SNEGSKA (reference sequence). There are 14 residues in the CDR3. V was cut by 2 bases and J by 4 bases, with 12 bases left in between. The CDR3 spells CSARPNDGNQPQHF. The CDR3, as DNA: TGCAGTGCTAGACCGAATGACGGAAATCAGCCCCAGCATTTT.

Many counts were recorded for this clonotype. The chain couples TRBV6-6 to TRBJ1-5; no reliable D call. CDR3 length: 14 amino acids. V lost 0 bases to trimming and J lost 4 bases, with 7 bases between them. Germline V gene sequence: CDR1 MNHNY, CDR2 SVGAGI (reference sequence). In DNA, the CDR3 is TGTGCCAGCAGTTACTCGAAAGGAAATCAGCCCCAGCATTTT. Translating gives CASSYSKGNQPQHF.

This clonotype has a count of ten or more. This chain connects TRBV28 to TRBJ2-5, with D uncertain. Trimming stripped 6 bases from V and 7 bases from J, with 9 bases between. Germline V gives CDR1 MDHEN, CDR2 SYDVKM. The CDR3 has 11 amino acids. This CDR3 reads CASSRIGTQYF. CDR3 DNA: TGTGCCAGCAGCCGGATCGGGACCCAGTACTTC. Filled out from reference TRBV28 and TRBJ2-5, the complete variable domain reads DVKVTQSSRYLVKRTGEKVFLECVQDMDHENMFWYRQDPGLGLRLIYFSYDVKMKEKGDIPEGYSVSREKKERFSLILESASTNQTSMYLCASSRIGTQYFGPGTRLLVL.

The V gene is TRBV12-3 or TRBV12-4, the J gene TRBJ2-1, with 11 bases matching TRBD2. J gave up 6 bases and V 6 bases, and 7 bases lay outside the gene matches. The CDR3 covers 15 residues. The DNA of the CDR3 is TGTGCCAGCAGCAGAACTAGCGGGGGAACCAATGAGCAGTTCTTC. It is translated as CASSRTSGGTNEQFF.

This chain uses TRBV28 with TRBJ1-5; D possibly uses TRBD1 or TRBD2 (5 bases each). The DNA end is more similar to TRBJ2-3, so the J call may be wrong. The V gene's germline CDR1 is MDHEN and CDR2 SYDVKM. The length of the CDR3 is 15 residues. CDR3 nucleotide sequence: TGTGCCAGCAGTCTTGGGCAGGGAGACCATCAGCCCCAGTATTTT. It yields the protein CASSLGQGDHQPQYF.

This chain connects TRBV4-3 to TRBJ2-1; tentative D call: TRBD2 (7 bases). Trimming pared 0 bases from V and 2 bases from J, leaving 11 bases between. Germline loops: CDR1 LGHNA, CDR2 YSLEER. CDR3 length: 16 amino acids. The CDR3 nucleotides read TGCGCCAGCAGCCAAGATCCGGGGGGCCCCTACAATGAGCAGTTCTTC. This codes for CASSQDPGGPYNEQFF.

Worth noting for this clonotype: A junction end diverges from the germline sequence, so it may reflect a read error. This chain uses TRBV7-2 with TRBJ1-5; TRBD1 might be the D (5 bases). The germline gives CDR1 SGHTA, CDR2 FQGNSA. The length of the CDR3 is 15 residues. The DNA of the CDR3 is TGTGCCGGCAGCTCAGGGATAGGGGTGGGTCAGCCCCAGCATTTT. Translated, it gives CAGSSGIGVGQPQHF.